What follows are 18 T cell receptor beta chains derived from one specimen sequenced in a study of T cells after yellow fever vaccination. Via MiXCR, TCRdb re-called the 5' RACE reads, giving one row per CDR3 protein. The profile covers about 550,000 distinct CDR3 sequences, with 15% to 20% appearing a single time and 14% taken by the ten largest. The material sequenced was PBMCs, taken 15 days after the yellow fever booster vaccination. Source of these receptors: a man under 40 who received the YFV17D yellow fever vaccine.

The chain has TRBV11-2 and TRBJ2-5; TRBD1 might be the D (6 bases). V was pared by 5 bases and J by 6 bases, with 13 bases between. The CDR3 sequence is 13 residues long. Germline assignment: CDR1 SGHAT and CDR2 FQNNGV. As DNA, the CDR3 is TGTGCCAGCAGCAAACGGGGACAACAGACCCAGTACTTC. Its translation: CASSKRGQQTQYF.

This chain uses TRBV5-1 with TRBJ1-1; 9 bases fit TRBD1. CDR1 and CDR2 (germline): SGHRS, YFSETQ. V dropped 2 bases and J dropped 5; count of bases not matched to a gene: 7. The CDR3 length is 15 residues. The CDR3 loop reads CASSFGHRGQTEAFF. CDR3 coding DNA: TGCGCCAGCAGCTTCGGTCACAGGGGGCAAACTGAAGCTTTCTTT.

The table lists this clonotype with a few counts. The chain is built from TRBV6-1 and TRBJ2-2; 10 bases map to TRBD1. CDR1 and CDR2 from the germline V gene are MNHNS and SASEGT. CDR3 length: 17 amino acids. V was clipped by 8 bases and J by 3 bases; unmatched bases: 12. The CDR3 region has the DNA TGTGCCAGCCATCCCCCCCCCGGGACAGGGGACACCGGGGAGCTGTTTTTT. Protein product: CASHPPPGTGDTGELFF.

The chain uses TRBV7-9 and TRBJ2-7; 9 bases map to TRBD2. V dropped 5 bases and J dropped 6; count of bases not matched to a gene: 17. There are 17 residues in the CDR3. The V gene's germline CDR1 is SEHNR and CDR2 FQNEAQ (reference sequence). CDR3 sequence (DNA): TGTGCCAGCAGCACCGGGGCGGTCCTAGCGGGACCCTCCGAGCAGTACTTC. This encodes CASSTGAVLAGPSEQYF.

CDR3: CASSFEESSYNEQFF. In DNA form, the CDR3 reads TGTGCCAGCAGCTTCGAGGAGAGCTCCTACAATGAGCAGTTCTTC. The chain is built from TRBV7-2 and TRBJ2-1; D remains unclear. CDR1 is SGHTA and CDR2 is FQGNSA in the germline V gene. The V end was cut by 3 bases, the J end by 0 bases, with 9 bases between. This CDR3 is built from 15 residues.

This clonotype showed up many times. The genes are TRBV10-3 and TRBJ1-2; D is possibly TRBD1 (5 bases). The CDR3 sequence is 11 residues long. Deletions cut 8 bases from V and 3 bases from J, with 7 bases between. Germline V gene lookup returns CDR1 ENHRY and CDR2 SYGVKD. The CDR3 sequence is CAIPTDYGYTF. DNA of the CDR3: TGTGCCATCCCGACAGACTATGGCTACACCTTC.

This clonotype has ten or more counts. The chain carries TRBV7-9 and TRBJ2-5, with unresolved D. From germline, CDR1 is SEHNR and CDR2 FQNEAQ (reference sequence). Trimming removed 6 bases at V and 5 bases at J, with 4 bases between. This CDR3 contains 10 residues. The CDR3, as DNA: TGTGCCAGCAGTATGGAGACCCAGTACTTC. Translated: CASSMETQYF.

The chain recombines TRBV20-1 with TRBJ2-5; the D is unclear. The CDR3 is 12 residues long. Trimming pared 3 bases from V and 2 bases from J, leaving 7 bases between. Per the germline V gene, CDR1 is DFQATT and CDR2 is SNEGSKA (reference sequence). The CDR3 region is CSASVFQETQYF. The CDR3 DNA reads TGCAGTGCTAGCGTATTTCAAGAGACCCAGTACTTC.

In its sample, this clonotype was seen a few times. The genes are TRBV20-1 and TRBJ2-7, with D tentatively TRBD2 (6 bases). CDR3 length: 13 residues. Per the germline V gene, CDR1 is DFQATT and CDR2 is SNEGSKA (reference sequence). Trimming removed 2 bases at V and 5 bases at J, with 13 bases between. CDR3 sequence (DNA): TGCAGTGCTAGACTAGCGCTCTACCACGAGCAGTACTTC. This codes for CSARLALYHEQYF.

This sequence joins TRBV12-3 or TRBV12-4 and TRBJ1-2; TRBD1 matches 11 bases. The CDR3 has 15 residues. The trim removed 6 bases at V and 6 bases at J, leaving 9 bases unmatched. The CDR3 nucleotides are TGTGCCAGCAGCATAACGGGACAGGGGGTTGATGGCTACACCTTC. Its translation: CASSITGQGVDGYTF.

This clonotype was counted between two and nine times. This sequence joins TRBV12-3 or TRBV12-4 and TRBJ2-6, with D possibly being TRBD1 or TRBD2 (6 bases each). The CDR3 extends over 20 amino acids. V was pared by 2 bases and J by 0 bases, with 20 bases between. CDR3 amino acids: CASSLSHRGLTISGANVLTF. DNA for the CDR3: TGTGCCAGCAGTTTATCTCATCGGGGGCTTACGATCTCTGGGGCCAACGTCCTGACTTTC.

Many counts were recorded for this clonotype. The chain employs TRBV7-9 and TRBJ2-5; D gene ambiguous. This CDR3 has 14 amino acids. V was shortened by 1 base and J by 2 bases, with 8 bases between the two germline ends. Germline assignment: CDR1 SEHNR and CDR2 FQNEAQ (reference sequence). CDR3 nucleotide sequence: TGTGCCAGCAGCTTAGTCGGGTTACAAGAGACCCAGTACTTC. Amino acid sequence: CASSLVGLQETQYF.

J is TRBJ2-1 and V is TRBV7-9, with 8 bases fitting TRBD2. Trimming took 9 bases from V and 4 from J; bases not matched to a gene: 8. The CDR3 contains 14 residues. Germline-derived CDR1 and CDR2 are SEHNR and FQNEAQ (reference sequence). CDR3 sequence (DNA): TGTGCCAGTTCAGCGGGAGTAGTTTACAATGAGCAGTTCTTC. Residues: CASSAGVVYNEQFF.

There are a few counts of this clonotype. J is TRBJ2-7 and V is TRBV11-2; 9 bases fit TRBD2. The V gene's germline CDR1 is SGHAT and CDR2 FQNNGV. The trim removed 7 bases at V and 4 bases at J, leaving 11 bases unmatched. There are 15 residues in the CDR3. Here the CDR3 DNA reads TGTGCCAGCACCCGGGGATCTAGCGGGACGTACGAGCAGTACTTC. It specifies CASTRGSSGTYEQYF.

This clonotype was seen a few times. V usage is TRBV14 and J usage is TRBJ2-1; D possibly corresponds to TRBD2 (5 bases). Trimming took 0 bases from V and 3 from J, leaving 21 bases between them. This CDR3 has 19 amino acids. CDR1 and CDR2 from the germline V gene are SGHDN and FVKESK. As DNA, the CDR3 is TGTGCCAGCAGCCAAGAAGGTGGCAGGCCTCGACGGGGCTACAATGAGCAGTTCTTC. This encodes CASSQEGGRPRRGYNEQFF.

The CDR3 coding sequence is TGTGCCAGTAGTCAGGGACAGGTCTTCAATCAGCCCCAGCATTTT. Its protein is CASSQGQVFNQPQHF. The rearrangement joins TRBV19 to TRBJ1-5; 8 nucleotides agree with TRBD1. V lost 5 bases and J lost 3; bases outside the gene matches: 6. The germline V gene has CDR1 LNHDA and CDR2 SQIVND (reference sequence). The CDR3 is 15 residues long.

The chain couples TRBV6-5 to TRBJ2-7; 10 bases map to TRBD1. V gave up 2 bases and J gave up 6 bases; unmatched junction bases: 7. Germline V CDR1 and CDR2: MNHEY, SVGAGI. The CDR3 runs to 15 residues. Here the CDR3 reads CASSYRQGAEGEQYF. In DNA, the CDR3 is TGTGCCAGCAGTTACAGACAGGGGGCTGAGGGCGAGCAGTACTTC.

This clonotype turned up a few times. V and J are TRBV5-1 and TRBJ2-2; TRBD1 might be the D (5 bases). The germline V gene has CDR1 SGHRS and CDR2 YFSETQ. The CDR3 contains 14 residues. V was shortened by 4 bases and J by 5 bases, with 12 bases between the two germline ends. The CDR3 loop reads CASSPPTVTGELFF. CDR3 nucleotides: TGCGCCAGCAGCCCCCCGACAGTGACCGGGGAGCTGTTTTTT.